These 23 T cell receptor beta chains share one sample of origin, sequenced in a study of T cells in women clearing cervical HPV infection. This table comes from immunoSEQ multiplex PCR, and its TCRdb copy is limited to in-frame clones, with some not included. Its listing shows 29,000 or so clones. Material for sequencing was blood buffy coat. These receptors all come from a woman aged 18-70 years with a cervical HPV16 infection that either progressed to CIN3+ or cleared (not recorded which).

Note on this clone: The CDR3 goes on 3 residues after the read ends, and that part is filled in from the germline J gene. The chain joins TRBV6-2 or TRBV6-3 to TRBJ2-7; 7 nucleotides match TRBD1. The length of the CDR3 is 15 residues. The junction had 4 bases not matched to a gene; V was cut back by 2 bases and J by 0 bases. Looked up from germline, CDR1 is MNHEY and CDR2 is SVGEGT. CDR3 DNA, as far as it was read: TGTGCCAGCAGTTACGAGGGGGCGAGCTCCTACGAG. This encodes CASSYEGASSYE. The whole CDR3 sequence reads CASSYEGASSYEQYF.

With regard to this clone: The read ends 3 residues early relative to the CDR3; the germline J gene fills the gap. The chain combines TRBV24-1 with TRBJ1-2; 9 bases align to TRBD1. The CDR3 runs to 15 residues. The V gene end was trimmed by 4 bases and the J gene end by 5 bases; junction bases not matched to a gene: 7. The germline V gene has CDR1 KGHDR and CDR2 SFDVKD. CDR3 bases read: TGTGCCACCAGTGAAAAAAGACAGGGGGAATATGGC. It translates to CATSEKRQGEYG. The whole CDR3 reads CATSEKRQGEYGYTF.

Turning to this clone: The read halts 3 residues ahead of the CDR3 end, with the missing end drawn from the germline J gene. The rearrangement joins TRBV29-1 to TRBJ2-3; D call uncertain. This CDR3 contains 13 residues. The germline V gene encodes CDR1 SQVTM and CDR2 ANQGSEA. The V and J ends lost 5 bases and 0 bases respectively, with 9 bases between them. Incomplete CDR3 DNA: TGCAGCGTTAGGCAGAGGAGCACAGATACG. Encoded protein: CSVRQRSTDT. The whole CDR3 reads CSVRQRSTDTQYF.

The covered CDR3 bases are TGCAGTGCTAGAAAAAGACAGGCGGCCGAAGAGACC. This codes for CSARKRQAAEET. The CDR3 in its entirety is CSARKRQAAEETQYF. The V call is TRBV20-1, the J call TRBJ2-5; perhaps TRBD1 as D (6 bases). The sequenced fragment ends 3 residues before the CDR3 boundary, so the rest is inferred from the germline J gene. CDR1 is DFQATT, CDR2 SNEGSKA, per germline (reference sequence). With 2 bases removed from V and 3 bases from J, the gap between germline ends came to 16 bases. The CDR3 totals 15 residues.

Details on this clone: The CDR3 extends 3 residues past the end of the read, so its final part is completed from the germline J gene. The chain links TRBV28 to TRBJ2-7, with D perhaps matching TRBD1 (7 bases). The germline gives CDR1 MDHEN, CDR2 SYDVKM. CDR3 size: 16 residues. V was shortened by 6 bases and J by 4 bases, with 22 bases between the two germline ends. The covered CDR3 bases are TGTGCCAGCAGCTTGACAACCGGCGGGACAGTTTACGAG. Protein: CASSLTTGGTVYE. The entire CDR3 protein reads CASSLTTGGTVYEQYF.

About this clone: The read halts 3 residues ahead of the CDR3 end, with the missing end drawn from the germline J gene. The chain combines TRBV4-2 with TRBJ1-2; weak D call: TRBD1 (5 bases). Germline CDR1 and CDR2: LGHNA and YNFKEQ. The CDR3 contains 14 residues. Partial CDR3 DNA: TGTGCCAGCAGCCAAGAGAGACGGGGGGAAAGC. It specifies CASSQERRGES. The complete CDR3 sequence is CASSQERRGESYTF.

Note on this clone: The read halts 3 residues ahead of the CDR3 end, with the missing end drawn from the germline J gene. This chain uses TRBV7-8 with TRBJ2-7, with a weak D call TRBD2 (5 bases). V gave up 0 bases and J gave up 2 bases, with 11 bases separating them. CDR1 is SGHVS, CDR2 FQNEAQ, per germline. The length of the CDR3 is 15 residues. The CDR3 sequence: CASSLAYEGPYEQYF. CDR3 DNA (partial): TGTGCCAGCAGCTTAGCTTACGAGGGCCCCTACGAG.

With regard to this clone: Read coverage stops 3 residues before the CDR3 terminus; the germline J gene supplies the remainder. This rearrangement joins TRBV20-1 to TRBJ2-1; 12 nucleotides line up with TRBD2. CDR1 is DFQATT and CDR2 is SNEGSKA in the germline V gene (reference sequence). The CDR3 spans 15 residues. With 6 bases clipped from V and 4 bases from J, the junction kept 7 bases outside the gene matches. CDR3 DNA, as far as it was read: TGCAGTGCACCGACTAGCGGGGGTCCGTACAATGAG. The encoded protein is CSAPTSGGPYNE. In full, the CDR3 reads CSAPTSGGPYNEQFF.

Details on this clone: The read ends 3 residues shy of where the CDR3 ends; the end is completed using the germline J gene. The genes are TRBV5-4 and TRBJ2-7, with TRBD1 identical over 10 bases. V shed 0 bases, J shed 5 bases, and the junction held 2 bases outside the gene matches. The CDR3 sequence is 14 residues long. CDR1 and CDR2 from the germline V gene are SGHNT and YYREEE (reference sequence). CDR3 protein: CASSLGTGGNEQYF. CDR3 DNA, as far as it was read: TGTGCCAGCAGCTTGGGGACAGGGGGTAACGAG.

Details on this clone: The CDR3 is cut off 3 residues early in the read; its end comes from the germline J gene. The rearrangement uses TRBV19 and TRBJ1-5; 7 nucleotides line up with TRBD1. Trimming removed 6 bases from V and 0 bases from J; junction bases left unmatched: 8. This CDR3 is built from 16 residues. CDR1 is LNHDA, CDR2 SQIVND, per germline (reference sequence). The CDR3 bases that were read are TGTGCCAGTAGCATAACAGGGGATCGTAGCAATCAGCCC. Translating it yields CASSITGDRSNQP. The whole CDR3 region reads CASSITGDRSNQPQHF.

Comment on this clone: The observed sequence ends 3 residues before the CDR3 terminus, with the missing tail filled in from the germline J gene. The chain is built from TRBV6-2 or TRBV6-3 and TRBJ1-2; D gene uncertain. From germline, CDR1 is MNHEY and CDR2 SVGEGT. The CDR3 is 13 residues long. CDR3 bases read: TGTGCCAGCAGTTATCTAGCGGGAGACGAC. Its translation: CASSYLAGDD. The entire CDR3 is CASSYLAGDDYTF.

A word on this clone: The read terminates 3 residues before the CDR3 end, so the remaining end is supplied by the germline J gene. The chain is built from TRBV18 and TRBJ1-5, with 9 bases lining up with TRBD1. From germline, CDR1 is KGHSH and CDR2 LQKENI. V was pared by 3 bases and J by 6 bases, with 6 bases of the junction left unmatched. CDR3 length: 15 residues. CDR3 DNA (partial): TGTGCCAGCTCACCGGGGACAGGGAACGGTCAGCCC. It yields the protein CASSPGTGNGQP. The full CDR3 is CASSPGTGNGQPQHF.

The CDR3 reads CSARDNNLRAGYEQYF. CDR3 DNA (partial): TGCAGTGCTAGAGATAATAATTTGAGGGCAGGCTACGAG. J is TRBJ2-7 and V is TRBV20-1; a possible D gene is TRBD2 (5 bases). The CDR3 end is not reached by the read, which stops 3 residues before it; the germline J gene fills it in. Deletions cut 0 bases from V and 3 bases from J, with 18 bases between. In germline, CDR1 is DFQATT, CDR2 SNEGSKA (reference sequence). CDR3 length: 16 amino acids.

About this clone: The DNA ends 3 residues before the CDR3 does, and the rest of the CDR3 is filled in from the germline J gene. The chain is built from TRBV4-1 and TRBJ2-5; 12 nucleotides line up with TRBD2. Germline V gives CDR1 MGHRA, CDR2 YSYEKL. Trimming at V came to 4 bases and at J to 3 bases, leaving 9 bases not matched to a gene. The CDR3 length is 17 residues. The covered CDR3 bases are TGCGCCAGCAGCCGCGATCTCCGGACTAGCGGGGAAGAGACC. It yields the protein CASSRDLRTSGEET. The entire CDR3 protein reads CASSRDLRTSGEETQYF.

On this clone: The sequenced fragment ends 3 residues before the CDR3 boundary, so the rest is inferred from the germline J gene. The J gene is TRBJ2-1, the V gene TRBV7-9; a weak D match, TRBD2 (7 bases). This CDR3 has 15 amino acids. The V end was cut by 5 bases, the J end by 7 bases, with 18 bases between. Germline loops: CDR1 SEHNR, CDR2 FQNEAQ (reference sequence). The sequenced CDR3 bases are TGTGCCAGCAGCCCTCGGGGGGCCCCGGGGAATGAG. Translating it yields CASSPRGAPGNE. The entire CDR3 reads CASSPRGAPGNEQFF.

As to this clone: Read data end 3 residues before the CDR3 end; the end is taken from the germline J gene. The genes are TRBV18 and TRBJ2-7; 9 bases align to TRBD1. This CDR3 has 18 residues. The germline gives CDR1 KGHSH, CDR2 LQKENI. The junction had 15 bases not matched to a gene; V was cut back by 3 bases and J by 3 bases. The part of the CDR3 DNA that was read is TGTGCCAGCTCACCCCGGGACAGGGTACATCTTGGGTACTACGAG. It translates to CASSPRDRVHLGYYE. The whole CDR3 reads CASSPRDRVHLGYYEQYF.

Concerning this clone: The read ends 3 residues shy of where the CDR3 ends; the end is completed using the germline J gene. The J gene is TRBJ1-5, the V gene TRBV6-1; possibly TRBD1 for D (6 bases). This CDR3 region has 14 residues. Trimming left V 3 bases short and J 2 bases short, with 8 bases between. Germline CDR1 is MNHNS and CDR2 is SASEGT. CDR3 DNA, as far as it was read: TGTGCCAGCAGTGACGCAGGGGGCAATCAGCCC. As protein: CASSDAGGNQP. The whole CDR3 sequence reads CASSDAGGNQPQHF.

Comment on this clone: The read falls 3 residues short of the CDR3 end, and the missing part is taken from the germline J gene. The chain carries TRBV20-1 and TRBJ1-2; tentative D call: TRBD1 (6 bases). The CDR3 contains 14 residues. Trimming cost V 2 bases and J 6 bases, with 16 bases left between them. The germline V gene encodes CDR1 DFQATT and CDR2 SNEGSKA (reference sequence). The CDR3 sequence: CSARMSGVNDGYTF. The CDR3 bases that were read are TGCAGTGCTAGAATGTCAGGGGTGAACGATGGC.

Comment on this clone: The CDR3 extends 3 residues past the end of the read, so its final part is completed from the germline J gene. The V call is TRBV2, the J call TRBJ1-5, with 11 bases identical to TRBD1. Per the germline V gene, CDR1 is SNHLY and CDR2 is FYNNEI. Unmatched junction bases numbered 2, after V lost 5 bases and J lost 5 bases. The CDR3 length is 14 residues. The DNA read from the CDR3 is TGTGCCAGCAGTCAGGACAGGGGGCATCAGCCC. Translated: CASSQDRGHQP. The whole CDR3 reads CASSQDRGHQPQHF.

Points on this clone: Read sequence stops 3 residues before the CDR3 end, and the germline J gene provides the missing end. The rearrangement links TRBV2 to TRBJ1-1; perhaps TRBD1 as D (5 bases). The germline CDR1 and CDR2 sequences are SNHLY and FYNNEI. The CDR3 covers 14 residues. The CDR3 bases that were read are TGTGCCAGCAGTGAAGCGCCAGGGCCAGGAGAA. Protein product: CASSEAPGPGE. The CDR3 reads in full as CASSEAPGPGEAFF.

About this clone: The read terminates 3 residues ahead of where the CDR3 ends, so the germline J gene completes it. This chain uses TRBV24-1 with TRBJ2-5; 8 nucleotides match TRBD1. The CDR3 is 13 residues long. Per the germline V gene, CDR1 is KGHDR and CDR2 is SFDVKD. V shed 9 bases, J shed 5 bases, and the junction held 7 bases outside the gene matches. The CDR3 sequence: CATGQGLRETQYF. CDR3 bases read: TGTGCCACCGGACAGGGCTTAAGGGAGACC.

To note about this clone: The read ends 3 residues early relative to the CDR3; the germline J gene fills the gap. The V gene is TRBV6-1, the J gene TRBJ2-5; 13 bases fit TRBD2. After removal of 4 bases from V and 4 bases from J, the junction contained 0 bases not matched to a gene. The CDR3 runs 14 residues. Germline V gene data show CDR1 as MNHNS and CDR2 as SASEGT. The sequenced CDR3 bases are TGTGCCAGCAGTGGGACTAGCGGGAGAGAGACC. Protein: CASSGTSGRET. The complete CDR3 reads CASSGTSGRETQYF.

Concerning this clone: The CDR3 end is not reached by the read, which stops 3 residues before it; the germline J gene fills it in. V is TRBV11-2 and J is TRBJ2-7; D perhaps matches TRBD2 (6 bases). CDR3 size: 14 residues. The germline V gene encodes CDR1 SGHAT and CDR2 FQNNGV. Trimming shortened V by 4 bases and J by 2 bases, and 12 bases separated the two germline ends. Here the CDR3 reads CASSSRDSTYEQYF. CDR3 DNA, as far as it was read: TGTGCCAGCAGCTCCCGGGACTCAACCTACGAG.